The 23 T cell receptor beta chains given below trace back to one sample, sequenced in a study of persistence of HIV-infected CD4 T cells. Sequencing used immunoSEQ version 4 in survey mode. TCRdb keeps only in-frame clones here, not all; method: immunoSEQ multiplex PCR. Of fewer than 6,000 clones detected, less than 70% appear once; the ten largest clones hold roughly 40%. Cells were stimulated with CMV-infected fibroblast lysates at around 9.1 ug/mL. Responding CD4+ T cells were sorted by upregulation of both CD40 ligand and CD69. These receptors are not linked to any known antigen. Sequences were derived from CD4+ T cells sorted from PBMCs after approximately 20-hour stimulation, sampled from a patient who received antiretroviral therapy. These receptors were taken from an adult man with HIV who was CMV-seropositive.

This rearrangement joins TRBV6-5 to TRBJ2-7; 7 bases agree with TRBD1. This CDR3 spans 13 amino acids. Germline V gene lookup returns CDR1 MNHEY and CDR2 SVGAGI. V shed 7 bases, J shed 4 bases, and the junction held 7 bases outside the gene matches. The CDR3 loop is CASKSQGEYEQYF. CDR3 bases: TGTGCCAGCAAAAGCCAGGGGGAGTACGAGCAGTACTTC.

The chain couples TRBV6-6 to TRBJ2-2; D not resolved. The CDR3 length is 15 residues. Germline V lookup: CDR1 MNHNY, CDR2 SVGAGI (reference sequence). V dropped 8 bases and J dropped 0 bases, with 13 bases sitting between them. The DNA of the CDR3 is TGTGCCAGCGGCCCGCTGGGGTCGAACACCGGGGAGCTGTTTTTT. Encoded protein: CASGPLGSNTGELFF.

The J gene is TRBJ1-1, the V gene TRBV12-3 or TRBV12-4; no firm D call. The V end was cut by 5 bases, the J end by 4 bases, with 5 bases between. CDR3 size: 11 residues. The CDR3 reads CASSPRTEAFF. CDR3 coding DNA: TGTGCCAGCAGTCCCCGCACTGAAGCTTTCTTT.

This clone occurred a few times. The rearrangement uses TRBV6-5 and TRBJ2-6; D unresolved. Germline V lookup: CDR1 MNHEY, CDR2 SVGAGI. The CDR3 sequence is 12 residues long. Trimming stripped 9 bases from V and 1 base from J, with 4 bases between. CDR3 loop: CASRSGANVLTF. The CDR3 region has the DNA TGTGCCAGTCGTTCTGGGGCCAACGTCCTGACTTTC.

V usage is TRBV10-2 and J usage is TRBJ1-5; D not resolved. Germline V CDR1 and CDR2: WSHSY, SAAADI. CDR3 length equals 13 residues. Trimming stripped 4 bases from V and 3 bases from J, with 7 bases between. The CDR3 region is CASSAADNQPQHF. As DNA, the CDR3 is TGCGCCAGCAGTGCGGCAGACAATCAGCCCCAGCATTTT.

This chain uses TRBV6-5 with TRBJ1-5; D call uncertain. Germline CDR1 MNHEY, CDR2 SVGAGI. This CDR3 has 14 amino acids. Trimming stripped 7 bases from V and 4 bases from J, with 14 bases between. CDR3 sequence reads: CASTAAAGNQPQHF. CDR3 bases: TGTGCCAGCACCGCAGCCGCGGGGAATCAGCCCCAGCATTTT.

The chain employs TRBV6-5 and TRBJ1-4; unclear D gene. The CDR3 loop spans 13 amino acids. Trimming took 5 bases from V and 5 from J, leaving 9 bases between them. Germline CDR1 MNHEY, CDR2 SVGAGI. CDR3 DNA sequence: TGTGCCAGCAGTAATAGACGGAATGAAAAACTGTTTTTT. This sequence encodes CASSNRRNEKLFF.

The V call is TRBV6-6, the J call TRBJ2-7; TRBD1 is a possible D gene (6 bases). The V gene's germline CDR1 is MNHNY and CDR2 SVGAGI (reference sequence). The germline V and J ends were trimmed by 2 bases and 2 bases, with 10 bases remaining between them. The CDR3 length is 14 residues. The CDR3 loop is CASSYGTRAYEQYF. CDR3 DNA sequence: TGTGCCAGCAGTTACGGGACACGAGCCTACGAGCAGTACTTC.

This clone appeared a few times. J is TRBJ1-1 and V is TRBV10-3; possibly TRBD1 for D (5 bases). The ends were cut back, 1 base at V and 2 bases at J, with 17 bases in the middle. The CDR3 contains 17 residues. Germline V CDR1 and CDR2: ENHRY, SYGVKD. CDR3 protein: CAISELGVRQSNTEAFF. In DNA, the CDR3 is TGTGCCATCAGTGAGTTGGGGGTTAGGCAATCCAACACTGAAGCTTTCTTT.

Relative to its sample, this clone is medium-sized (0.01 to 0.1%). The rearrangement joins TRBV5-6 to TRBJ1-2; D is possibly TRBD1 (5 bases). This CDR3 has 13 amino acids. Germline V gene lookup returns CDR1 SGHDT and CDR2 YYEEEE. Trimming shortened V by 10 bases and J by 4 bases, and 17 bases separated the two germline ends. This chain's CDR3 is CAGSFGAVYGYTF. CDR3 nucleotides: TGTGCCGGAAGCTTCGGGGCAGTCTATGGCTACACCTTC.

The chain joins TRBV6-1 to TRBJ2-2; D is ambiguous. Germline assignment: CDR1 MNHNS and CDR2 SASEGT. The CDR3 is made up of 15 amino acids. V was clipped by 3 bases and J by 5 bases, with 13 bases between them. DNA of the CDR3: TGTGCCAGCAGTGATACCAGGAAAGGGACCGGGGAGCTGTTTTTT. This translates into CASSDTRKGTGELFF.

This chain links TRBV19 with TRBJ2-6; D might be TRBD2 (5 bases). V shed 11 bases and J shed 0 bases, with 14 bases lying between them. Germline CDR1 LNHDA, CDR2 SQIVND (reference sequence). There are 15 residues in the CDR3. The CDR3 protein is CASTRSGSGANVLTF. The CDR3 region has the DNA TGTGCCTCTACTAGGTCCGGCTCTGGGGCCAACGTCCTGACTTTC.

The chain links TRBV5-1 to TRBJ1-1, with TRBD1 as a possible D gene (6 bases). The ends were cut back, 5 bases at V and 1 base at J, with 12 bases in the middle. Germline V CDR1 and CDR2: SGHRS, YFSETQ. This CDR3 contains 14 residues. Here the CDR3 DNA reads TGCGCCAGCAGACGGGACACTGGGAACACTGAAGCTTTCTTT. Translation gives CASRRDTGNTEAFF.

This clone is medium-sized (0.01 to 0.1%) in the sample. The rearrangement uses TRBV5-1 and TRBJ2-3; 8 bases agree with TRBD1. The CDR3 loop spans 15 amino acids. Trimming removed 2 bases from V and 5 bases from J; junction bases left unmatched: 7. The V gene's germline CDR1 is SGHRS and CDR2 YFSETQ. Written as DNA, the CDR3 is TGCGCCAGCAGCTTTTCAGGGGGCGGGCTAGATACGCAGTATTTT. It yields the protein CASSFSGGGLDTQYF. The full variable domain, in which reference TRBV5-1 and TRBJ2-3 provide the parts outside the CDR3, is KAGVTQTPRYLIKTRGQQVTLSCSPISGHRSVSWYQQTPGQGLQFLFEYFSETQRNKGNFPGRFSGRQFSNSRSEMNVSTLELGDSALYLCASSFSGGGLDTQYFGPGTRLTVL.

The V gene is TRBV5-1, the J gene TRBJ2-3; D is tentatively TRBD1 or TRBD2 (5 bases each). Germline V gives CDR1 SGHRS, CDR2 YFSETQ. The CDR3 length is 14 residues. V was shortened by 5 bases and J by 0 bases, with 10 bases between the two germline ends. The CDR3: CASSRDGSTDTQYF. In DNA form, the CDR3 reads TGCGCCAGCAGTCGGGACGGCAGCACAGATACGCAGTATTTT.

J is TRBJ2-7 and V is TRBV13; possibly TRBD2 for D (8 bases). CDR3 length equals 17 residues. V lost 5 bases to trimming and J lost 6 bases, with 26 bases between them. From germline, CDR1 is PRHDT and CDR2 FYEKMQ (reference sequence). The chain's CDR3 is CASSPGRGRLVGGEQYF. The CDR3 region has the DNA TGTGCCAGCAGCCCCGGGAGGGGGCGACTGGTGGGAGGCGAGCAGTACTTC. The full variable domain, with the rest looked up from reference TRBV13 and TRBJ2-7, is AAGVIQSPRHLIKEKRETATLKCYPIPRHDTVYWYQQGPGQDPQFLISFYEKMQSDKGSIPDRFSAQQFSDYHSELNMSSLELGDSALYFCASSPGRGRLVGGEQYFGPGTRLTVT.

The chain joins TRBV19 to TRBJ1-1; TRBD1 might be the D (6 bases). This CDR3 is 14 amino acids long. Germline CDR1 is LNHDA and CDR2 is SQIVND (reference sequence). V dropped 7 bases and J dropped 1 base, with 13 bases sitting between them. As DNA, the CDR3 is TGTGCCAGTACCTCGGACAGAAAGAACACTGAAGCTTTCTTT. Protein product: CASTSDRKNTEAFF.

This chain uses TRBV6-5 with TRBJ1-5, with 8 bases lining up with TRBD1. The germline V gene has CDR1 MNHEY and CDR2 SVGAGI. V lost 5 bases and J lost 9; bases outside the gene matches: 9. This CDR3 has 14 residues. The DNA for the CDR3 is TGTGCCAGCAGTACCGGACAGGGACTATGGCCCCAGCATTTT. Translated: CASSTGQGLWPQHF.

The chain recombines TRBV3-1 (or the pseudogene TRBV3-2) with TRBJ1-3; the D gene is possibly TRBD1 (6 bases). V gave up 1 base and J gave up 14 bases, with 9 bases separating them. The CDR3 runs 11 residues. Germline lookup yields CDR1 LGHDT and CDR2 YNNKEL (reference sequence). The chain's CDR3 is CASSQGDTLYF. CDR3 sequence (DNA): TGTGCCAGCAGCCAAGGGGACACGCTATATTTT.

The chain combines TRBV5-1 with TRBJ1-2, with a weak D call TRBD1 (6 bases). The CDR3 has 15 amino acids. Trimming removed 7 bases at V and 6 bases at J, with 22 bases between. The V gene's germline CDR1 is SGHRS and CDR2 YFSETQ. The DNA of the CDR3 is TGCGCCAGCGCTAGACAGGTTGAAAGGAGCGATGGCTACACCTTC. This translates into CASARQVERSDGYTF.

This clone qualifies as medium-sized. The V call is TRBV5-1, the J call TRBJ2-5; TRBD2 matches 9 bases. The germline CDR1 and CDR2 sequences are SGHRS and YFSETQ. The CDR3 is made up of 17 amino acids. The V segment lost 3 bases and the J segment 0 bases; nucleotides outside the gene matches: 9. The CDR3 loop reads CASSSRAGGGNQETQYF. In nucleotides, the CDR3 is TGCGCCAGCAGCTCACGAGCGGGGGGAGGTAACCAAGAGACCCAGTACTTC.

The chain recombines TRBV18 with TRBJ1-1; TRBD1 might be the D (5 bases). The CDR3 loop spans 14 amino acids. V was clipped by 0 bases and J by 5 bases, with 10 bases between them. Germline lookup yields CDR1 KGHSH and CDR2 LQKENI. The CDR3 here is CASSPPGVRTEAFF. The CDR3 region has the DNA TGTGCCAGCTCACCACCGGGGGTTAGGACTGAAGCTTTCTTT.

The chain couples TRBV3-1 (or the pseudogene TRBV3-2) to TRBJ1-1; TRBD1 might be the D (5 bases). V dropped 4 bases and J dropped 5 bases, with 14 bases sitting between them. The V gene's germline CDR1 is LGHDT and CDR2 YNNKEL (reference sequence). The CDR3 has 14 residues. This chain's CDR3 is CASSLGRSGTEAFF. CDR3 DNA: TGTGCCAGCAGCCTGGGGCGCAGCGGGACTGAAGCTTTCTTT.